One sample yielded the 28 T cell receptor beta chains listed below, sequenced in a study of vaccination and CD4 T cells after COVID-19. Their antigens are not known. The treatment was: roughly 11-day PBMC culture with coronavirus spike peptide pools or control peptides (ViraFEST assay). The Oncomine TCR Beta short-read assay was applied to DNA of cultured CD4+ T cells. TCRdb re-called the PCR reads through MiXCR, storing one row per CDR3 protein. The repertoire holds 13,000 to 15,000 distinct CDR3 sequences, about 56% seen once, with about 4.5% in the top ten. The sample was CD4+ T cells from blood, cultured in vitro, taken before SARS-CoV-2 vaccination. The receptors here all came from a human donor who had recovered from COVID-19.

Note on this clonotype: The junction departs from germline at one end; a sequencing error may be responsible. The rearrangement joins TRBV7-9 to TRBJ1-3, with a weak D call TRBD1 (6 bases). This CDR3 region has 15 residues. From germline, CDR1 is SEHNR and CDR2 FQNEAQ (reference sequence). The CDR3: CASSLRGAAGNAIYF. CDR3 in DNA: TGTGCCAGCAGCTTACGGGGGGCAGCTGGAAACGCCATATATTTT.

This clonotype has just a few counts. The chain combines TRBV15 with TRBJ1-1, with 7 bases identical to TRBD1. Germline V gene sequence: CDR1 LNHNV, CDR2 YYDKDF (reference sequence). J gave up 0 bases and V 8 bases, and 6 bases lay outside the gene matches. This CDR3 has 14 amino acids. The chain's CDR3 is CATQWDRLNTEAFF. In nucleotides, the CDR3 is TGTGCCACCCAGTGGGACAGATTGAACACTGAAGCTTTCTTT.

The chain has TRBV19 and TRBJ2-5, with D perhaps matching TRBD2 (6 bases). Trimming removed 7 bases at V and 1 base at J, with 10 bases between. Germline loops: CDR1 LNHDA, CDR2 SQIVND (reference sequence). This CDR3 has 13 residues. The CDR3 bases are TGTGCCAGTATGGGGGGAGTCCAAGAGACCCAGTACTTC. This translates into CASMGGVQETQYF. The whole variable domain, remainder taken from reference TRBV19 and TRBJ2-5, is DGGITQSPKYLFRKEGQNVTLSCEQNLNHDAMYWYRQDPGQGLRLIYYSQIVNDFQKGDIAEGYSVSREKKESFPLTVTSAQKNPTAFYLCASMGGVQETQYFGPGTRLLVL.

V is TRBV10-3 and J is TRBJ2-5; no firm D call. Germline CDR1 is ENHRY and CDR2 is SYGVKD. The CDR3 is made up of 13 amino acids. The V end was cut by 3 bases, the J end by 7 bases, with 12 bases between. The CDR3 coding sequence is TGTGCCATCAGTGAAACGGAAGTTGGGACCCAGTACTTC. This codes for CAISETEVGTQYF.

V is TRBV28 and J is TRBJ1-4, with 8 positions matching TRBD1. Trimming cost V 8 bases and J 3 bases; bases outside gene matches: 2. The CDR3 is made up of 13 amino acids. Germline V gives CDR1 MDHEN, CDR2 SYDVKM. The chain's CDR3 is CASGDRSNEKLFF. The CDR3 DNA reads TGTGCCAGCGGGGACAGGTCTAATGAAAAACTGTTTTTT.

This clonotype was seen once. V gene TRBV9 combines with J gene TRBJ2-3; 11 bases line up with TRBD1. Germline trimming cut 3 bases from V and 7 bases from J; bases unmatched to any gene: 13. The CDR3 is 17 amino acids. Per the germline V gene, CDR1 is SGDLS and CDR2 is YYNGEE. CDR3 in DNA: TGTGCCAGCAGCGCCAGCGCTTGGACAGGGGGCCGACATACGCAGTATTTT. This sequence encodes CASSASAWTGGRHTQYF.

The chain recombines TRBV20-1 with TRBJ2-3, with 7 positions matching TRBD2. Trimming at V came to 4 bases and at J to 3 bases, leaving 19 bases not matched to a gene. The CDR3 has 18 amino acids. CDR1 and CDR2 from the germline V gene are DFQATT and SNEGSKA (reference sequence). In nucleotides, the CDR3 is TGCAGTGCTAACCAAGGCTGGGGGAGGGAGGGAATAACAGATACGCAGTATTTT. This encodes CSANQGWGREGITDTQYF.

CDR3 loop: CASSYSVDRTERNQYF. CDR3 DNA sequence: TGTGCCAGCAGTTACTCGGTTGATAGGACGGAGCGGAACCAGTACTTC. The genes are TRBV6-5 and TRBJ2-5; weak D call: TRBD2 (5 bases). V was trimmed by 0 bases and J by 10 bases, leaving 21 bases between them. This CDR3 has 16 residues. Germline V gives CDR1 MNHEY, CDR2 SVGAGI.

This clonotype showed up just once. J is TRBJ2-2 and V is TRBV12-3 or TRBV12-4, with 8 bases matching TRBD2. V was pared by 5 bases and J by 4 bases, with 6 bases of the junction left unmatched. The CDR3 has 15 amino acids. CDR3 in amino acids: CASSLSGSVTGELFF. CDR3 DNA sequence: TGTGCCAGCAGTCTCAGCGGGAGTGTCACCGGGGAGCTGTTTTTT.

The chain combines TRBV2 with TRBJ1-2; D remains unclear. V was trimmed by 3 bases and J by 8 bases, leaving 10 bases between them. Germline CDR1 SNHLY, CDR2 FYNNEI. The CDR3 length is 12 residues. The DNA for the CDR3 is TGTGCCAGCAGTGACAGTATTTCGGGCTACACCTTC. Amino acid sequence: CASSDSISGYTF.

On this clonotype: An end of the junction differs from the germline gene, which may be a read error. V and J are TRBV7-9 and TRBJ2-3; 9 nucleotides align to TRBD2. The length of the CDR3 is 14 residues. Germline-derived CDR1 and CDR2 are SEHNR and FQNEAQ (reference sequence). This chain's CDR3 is CASGSSGTADTQYF. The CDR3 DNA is TGCGCCAGCGGTTCTAGCGGGACAGCAGATACGCAGTATTTT.

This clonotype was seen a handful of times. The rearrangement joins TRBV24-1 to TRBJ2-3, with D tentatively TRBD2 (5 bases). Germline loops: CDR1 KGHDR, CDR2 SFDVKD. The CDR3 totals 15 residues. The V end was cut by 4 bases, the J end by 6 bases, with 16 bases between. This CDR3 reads CATSEGRGSGDTQYF. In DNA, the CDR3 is TGTGCCACCAGTGAGGGCCGGGGAAGTGGCGATACGCAGTATTTT.

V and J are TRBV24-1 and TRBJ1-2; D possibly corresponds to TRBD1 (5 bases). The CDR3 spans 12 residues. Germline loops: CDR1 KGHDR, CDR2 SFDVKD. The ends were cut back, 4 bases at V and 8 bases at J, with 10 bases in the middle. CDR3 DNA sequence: TGTGCCACCAGTGACCCAGGGAGCGGCTACACCTTC. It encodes CATSDPGSGYTF.

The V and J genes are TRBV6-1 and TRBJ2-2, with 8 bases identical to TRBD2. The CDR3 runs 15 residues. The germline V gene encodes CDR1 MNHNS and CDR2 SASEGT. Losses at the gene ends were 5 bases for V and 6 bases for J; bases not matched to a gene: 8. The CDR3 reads CASSQGLAWAGELFF. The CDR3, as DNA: TGTGCCAGCAGTCAAGGACTAGCTTGGGCCGGGGAGCTGTTTTTT.

The CDR3 here is CASSLEGLAGGQIDTQYF. CDR3 DNA sequence: TGTGCCAGCAGCTTAGAGGGACTAGCGGGGGGGCAGATAGATACGCAGTATTTT. The chain carries TRBV11-2 and TRBJ2-3; 16 nucleotides align to TRBD2. Per germline, CDR1 SGHAT and CDR2 FQNNGV. This CDR3 region has 18 residues. V lost 0 bases and J lost 5; bases outside the gene matches: 5.

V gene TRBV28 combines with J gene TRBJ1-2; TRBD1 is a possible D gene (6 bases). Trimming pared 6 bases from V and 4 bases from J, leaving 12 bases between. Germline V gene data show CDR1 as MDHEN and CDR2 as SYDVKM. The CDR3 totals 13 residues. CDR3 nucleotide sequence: TGTGCCAGCAGGTCTACAGGGCTCTATGGCTACACCTTC. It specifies CASRSTGLYGYTF.

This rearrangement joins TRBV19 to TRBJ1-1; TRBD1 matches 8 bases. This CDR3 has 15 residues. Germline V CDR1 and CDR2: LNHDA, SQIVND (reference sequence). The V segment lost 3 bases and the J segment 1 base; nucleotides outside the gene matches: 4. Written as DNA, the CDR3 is TGTGCCAGTAGTATGGACAGGGTTTGGAACACTGAAGCTTTCTTT. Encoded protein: CASSMDRVWNTEAFF.

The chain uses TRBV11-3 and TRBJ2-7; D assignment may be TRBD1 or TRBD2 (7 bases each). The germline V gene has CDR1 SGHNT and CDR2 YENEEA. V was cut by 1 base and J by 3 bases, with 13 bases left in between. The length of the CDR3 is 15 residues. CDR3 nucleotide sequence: TGTGCCAGCAGCTTAGTGGGAGGGGGCGTCTACGAGCAGTACTTC. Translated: CASSLVGGGVYEQYF.

This CDR3 is CSAKTGGGRYF. DNA of the CDR3: TGCAGTGCAAAGACCGGTGGGGGACGGTACTTC. V and J are TRBV20-1 and TRBJ2-5; D may be TRBD1 or TRBD2 (5 bases each). The CDR3 runs to 11 residues. The germline CDR1 and CDR2 sequences are DFQATT and SNEGSKA (reference sequence). Trimming pared 6 bases from V and 13 bases from J, leaving 18 bases between.

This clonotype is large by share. CDR3 residues: CASRRLAGAEQFF. For the CDR3, the DNA is TGTGCCAGCAGGCGACTAGCGGGAGCTGAGCAGTTCTTC. This sequence joins TRBV27 and TRBJ2-1; 12 positions agree with TRBD2. The CDR3 totals 13 residues. Unmatched junction bases numbered 3, after V lost 6 bases and J lost 9 bases. Germline V gene data show CDR1 as MNHEY and CDR2 as SMNVEV (reference sequence).

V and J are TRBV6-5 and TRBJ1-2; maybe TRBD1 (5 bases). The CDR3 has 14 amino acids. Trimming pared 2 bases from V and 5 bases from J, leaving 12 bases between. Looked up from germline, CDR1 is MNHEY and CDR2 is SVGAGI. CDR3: CASSYGQGYYGYTF. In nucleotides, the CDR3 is TGTGCCAGCAGTTACGGGCAGGGTTATTATGGCTACACCTTC.

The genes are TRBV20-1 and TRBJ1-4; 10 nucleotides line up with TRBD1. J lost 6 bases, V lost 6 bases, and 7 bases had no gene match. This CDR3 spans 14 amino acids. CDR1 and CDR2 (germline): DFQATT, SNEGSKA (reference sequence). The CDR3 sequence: CSANAGTGDEKLFF. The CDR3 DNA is TGCAGTGCCAACGCCGGGACAGGGGATGAAAAACTGTTTTTT.

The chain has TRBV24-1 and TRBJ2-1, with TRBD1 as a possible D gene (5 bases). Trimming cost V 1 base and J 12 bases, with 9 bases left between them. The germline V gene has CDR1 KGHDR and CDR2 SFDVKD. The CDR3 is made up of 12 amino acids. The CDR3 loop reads CATSDFLDRQFF. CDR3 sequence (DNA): TGTGCCACCAGTGATTTCCTTGACAGGCAGTTCTTC.

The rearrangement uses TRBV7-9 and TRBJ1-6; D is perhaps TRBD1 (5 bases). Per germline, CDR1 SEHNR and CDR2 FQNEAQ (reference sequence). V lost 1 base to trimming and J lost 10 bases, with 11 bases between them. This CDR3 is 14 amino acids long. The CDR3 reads CASSLGFGGSPLHF. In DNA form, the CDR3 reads TGTGCCAGCAGCTTAGGTTTCGGGGGGTCACCCCTCCACTTT.

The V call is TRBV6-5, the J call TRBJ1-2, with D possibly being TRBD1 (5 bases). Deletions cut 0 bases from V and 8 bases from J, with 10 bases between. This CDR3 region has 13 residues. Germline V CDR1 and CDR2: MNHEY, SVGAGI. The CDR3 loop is CASSYSSGAGYTF. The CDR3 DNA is TGTGCCAGCAGTTACTCGTCCGGGGCGGGCTACACCTTC.

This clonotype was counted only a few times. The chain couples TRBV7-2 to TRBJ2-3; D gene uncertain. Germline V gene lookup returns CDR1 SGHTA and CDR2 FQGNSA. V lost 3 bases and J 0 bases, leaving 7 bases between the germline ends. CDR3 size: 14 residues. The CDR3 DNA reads TGTGCCAGCAGCTTCGATCAGAGCACAGATACGCAGTATTTT. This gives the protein CASSFDQSTDTQYF. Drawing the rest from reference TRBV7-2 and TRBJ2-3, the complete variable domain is GAGVSQSPSNKVTEKGKDVELRCDPISGHTALYWYRQSLGQGLEFLIYFQGNSAPDKSGLPSDRFSAERTGGSVSTLTIQRTQQEDSAVYLCASSFDQSTDTQYFGPGTRLTVL.

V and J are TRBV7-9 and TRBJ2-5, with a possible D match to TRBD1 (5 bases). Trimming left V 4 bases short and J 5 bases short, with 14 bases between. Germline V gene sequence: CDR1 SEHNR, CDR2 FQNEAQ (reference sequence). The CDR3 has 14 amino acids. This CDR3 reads CASSSRWGQETQYF. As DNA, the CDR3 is TGTGCCAGCAGCTCCCGGTGGGGCCAGGAGACCCAGTACTTC.

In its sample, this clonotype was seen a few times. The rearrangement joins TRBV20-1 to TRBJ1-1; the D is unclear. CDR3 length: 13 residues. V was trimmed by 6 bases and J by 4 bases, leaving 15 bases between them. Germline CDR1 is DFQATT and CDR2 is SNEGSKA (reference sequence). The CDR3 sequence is CSAGSGVSTEAFF. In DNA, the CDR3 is TGCAGTGCCGGGAGTGGGGTCTCCACTGAAGCTTTCTTT.